This TCR beta chain was captured in a study of T cell repertoires in cytomegalovirus infection. Study at large: CMV infection together with matching HLA type was indicated by public TCR beta signatures.

This clonotype was counted at least ten times. The antigen remains undetermined. TCRdb fed the reads into MiXCR, producing one record per CDR3 protein. Seen here are under 300,000 distinct CDR3 sequences, roughly 12% observed once, and the top ten hold 1.5% to 2%. Whole-study results and caveats: Of the TCR beta families, the public ones yielded a cumulative frequency that identified carriers of CMV plus the relevant HLA. What dominated the ex vivo response were HLA-C-restricted CMV-specific TCR beta clonotypes.

The specimen sequenced was PBMCs. The source of this sequence is a human donor in good health (CMV status not recorded). Some clones in this sample may be carry-over from other donors' samples.

The CDR3 DNA is TGCGCCAGCAGCCCCCAAACAGGTTGGGGCTCTGGGGCCAACGTCCTGACTTTC. This encodes CASSPQTGWGSGANVLTF. The V and J genes are TRBV4-3 and TRBJ2-6; D might be TRBD1 (5 bases). Germline V gives CDR1 LGHNA, CDR2 YSLEER. CDR3 length: 18 amino acids. The ends were cut back, 4 bases at V and 0 bases at J, with 16 bases in the middle.